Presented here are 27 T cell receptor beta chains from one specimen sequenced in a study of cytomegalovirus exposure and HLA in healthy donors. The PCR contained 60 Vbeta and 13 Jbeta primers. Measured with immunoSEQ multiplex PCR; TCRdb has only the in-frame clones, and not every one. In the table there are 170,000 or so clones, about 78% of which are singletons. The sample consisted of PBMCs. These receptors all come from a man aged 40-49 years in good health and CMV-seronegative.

The CDR3 DNA is TGTGCCAGCAGCGCTGGGACAGGGGGTACAAACACCATATATTTT. It yields the protein CASSAGTGGTNTIYF. The chain joins TRBV9 to TRBJ1-3; 11 nucleotides agree with TRBD1. The germline CDR1 and CDR2 sequences are SGDLS and YYNGEE. The CDR3 spans 15 residues. The junction had 5 bases not matched to a gene; V was cut back by 3 bases and J by 6 bases.

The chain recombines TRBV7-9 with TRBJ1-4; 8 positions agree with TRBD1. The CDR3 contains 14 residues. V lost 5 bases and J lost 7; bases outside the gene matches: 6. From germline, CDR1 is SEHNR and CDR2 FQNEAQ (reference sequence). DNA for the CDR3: TGTGCCAGCAGCATCAGGGGGCGCGGTGAAAAACTGTTTTTT. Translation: CASSIRGRGEKLFF.

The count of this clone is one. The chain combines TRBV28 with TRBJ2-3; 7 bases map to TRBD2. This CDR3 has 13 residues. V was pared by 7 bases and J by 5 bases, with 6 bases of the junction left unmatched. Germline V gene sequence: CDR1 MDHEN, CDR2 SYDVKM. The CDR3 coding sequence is TGTGCCAGCACCAGCGGGACGAGAGATACGCAGTATTTT. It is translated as CASTSGTRDTQYF.

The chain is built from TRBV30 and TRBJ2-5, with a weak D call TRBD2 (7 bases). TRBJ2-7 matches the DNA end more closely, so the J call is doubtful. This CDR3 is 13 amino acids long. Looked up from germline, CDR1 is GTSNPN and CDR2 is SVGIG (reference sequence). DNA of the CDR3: TGTGCCTGGAGTGTGAACAGGGAGGGCGAGCAGTACTTC. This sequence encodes CAWSVNREGEQYF.

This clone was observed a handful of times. The CDR3 sequence is CAAGGTGSYEQYF. Here the CDR3 DNA reads TGTGCCGCCGGGGGGACAGGTTCCTACGAGCAGTACTTC. The gene calls are TRBV6-5 and TRBJ2-7, with D maybe TRBD1 (8 bases). The V gene's germline CDR1 is MNHEY and CDR2 SVGAGI. This CDR3 contains 13 residues. Trimming took 11 bases from V and 1 from J, leaving 15 bases between them.

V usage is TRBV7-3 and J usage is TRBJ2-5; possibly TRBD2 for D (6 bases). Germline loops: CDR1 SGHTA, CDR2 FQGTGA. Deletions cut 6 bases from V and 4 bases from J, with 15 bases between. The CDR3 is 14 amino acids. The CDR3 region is CASSPPGLGETQYF. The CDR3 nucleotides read TGTGCCAGCAGTCCCCCGGGACTTGGAGAGACCCAGTACTTC.

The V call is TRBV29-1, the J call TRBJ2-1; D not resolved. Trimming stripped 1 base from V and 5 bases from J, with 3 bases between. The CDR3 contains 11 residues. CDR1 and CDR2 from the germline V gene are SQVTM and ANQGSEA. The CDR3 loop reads CSVEGDNEQFF. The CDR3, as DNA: TGCAGCGTTGAAGGCGACAATGAGCAGTTCTTC.

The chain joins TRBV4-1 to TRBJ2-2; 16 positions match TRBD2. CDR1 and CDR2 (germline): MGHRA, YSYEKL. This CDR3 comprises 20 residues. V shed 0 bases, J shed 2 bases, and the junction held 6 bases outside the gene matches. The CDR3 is CASSQDRGLAGGDNTGELFF. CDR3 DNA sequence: TGCGCCAGCAGCCAAGATCGGGGACTAGCGGGGGGGGATAACACCGGGGAGCTGTTTTTT.

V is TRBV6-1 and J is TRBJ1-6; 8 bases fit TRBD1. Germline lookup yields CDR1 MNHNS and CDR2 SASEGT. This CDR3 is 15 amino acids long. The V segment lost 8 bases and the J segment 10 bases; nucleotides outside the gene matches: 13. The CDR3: CASQGQDRVGSPLHF. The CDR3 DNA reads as TGTGCCAGCCAAGGCCAGGACAGGGTAGGATCACCCCTCCACTTT.

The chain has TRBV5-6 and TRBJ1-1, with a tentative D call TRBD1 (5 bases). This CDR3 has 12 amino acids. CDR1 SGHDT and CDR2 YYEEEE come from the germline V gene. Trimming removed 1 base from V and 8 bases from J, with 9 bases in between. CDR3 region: CASSLSGREAFF. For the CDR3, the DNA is TGTGCCAGCAGCTTGTCAGGGCGAGAAGCTTTCTTT.

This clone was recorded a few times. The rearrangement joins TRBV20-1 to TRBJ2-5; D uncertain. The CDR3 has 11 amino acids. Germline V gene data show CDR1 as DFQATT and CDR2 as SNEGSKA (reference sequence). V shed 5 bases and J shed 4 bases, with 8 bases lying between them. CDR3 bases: TGCAGTGCTCCCTTAGTAGAGACCCAGTACTTC. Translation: CSAPLVETQYF.

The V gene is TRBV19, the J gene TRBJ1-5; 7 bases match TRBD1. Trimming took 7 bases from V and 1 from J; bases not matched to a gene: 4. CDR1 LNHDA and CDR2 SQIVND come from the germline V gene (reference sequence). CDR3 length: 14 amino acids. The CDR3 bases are TGTGCCAGTAACCCGGACAGGAGCAATCAGCCCCAGCATTTT. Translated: CASNPDRSNQPQHF.

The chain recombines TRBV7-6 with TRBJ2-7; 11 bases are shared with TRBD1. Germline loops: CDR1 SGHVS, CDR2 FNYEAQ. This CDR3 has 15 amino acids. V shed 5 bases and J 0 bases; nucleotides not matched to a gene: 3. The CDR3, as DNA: TGTGCCAGCAGCCAGGGGACAGGGGGCTCCTACGAGCAGTACTTC. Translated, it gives CASSQGTGGSYEQYF. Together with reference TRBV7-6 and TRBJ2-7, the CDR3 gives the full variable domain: GAGVSQSPRYKVTKRGQDVALRCDPISGHVSLYWYRQALGQGPEFLTYFNYEAQQDKSGLPNDRFSAERPEGSISTLTIQRTEQRDSAMYRCASSQGTGGSYEQYFGPGTRLTVT.

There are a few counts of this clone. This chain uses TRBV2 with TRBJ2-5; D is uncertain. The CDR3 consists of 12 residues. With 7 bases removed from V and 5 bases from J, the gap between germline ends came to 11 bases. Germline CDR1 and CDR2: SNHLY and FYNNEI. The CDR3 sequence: CASIRVGETQYF. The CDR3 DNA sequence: TGTGCCAGCATCCGGGTTGGGGAGACCCAGTACTTC. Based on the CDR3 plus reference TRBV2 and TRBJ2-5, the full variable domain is EPEVTQTPSHQVTQMGQEVILRCVPISNHLYFYWYRQILGQKVEFLVSFYNNEISEKSEIFDDQFSVERPDGSNFTLKIRSTKLEDSAMYFCASIRVGETQYFGPGTRLLVL.

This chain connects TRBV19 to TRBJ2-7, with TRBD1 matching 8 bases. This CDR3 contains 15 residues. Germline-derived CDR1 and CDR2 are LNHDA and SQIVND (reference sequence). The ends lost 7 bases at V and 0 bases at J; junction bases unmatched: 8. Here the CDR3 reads CASTPGRGHSYEQYF. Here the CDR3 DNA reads TGTGCCAGTACGCCGGGCAGGGGGCACTCCTACGAGCAGTACTTC. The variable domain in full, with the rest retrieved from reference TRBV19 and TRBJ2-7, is DGGITQSPKYLFRKEGQNVTLSCEQNLNHDAMYWYRQDPGQGLRLIYYSQIVNDFQKGDIAEGYSVSREKKESFPLTVTSAQKNPTAFYLCASTPGRGHSYEQYFGPGTRLTVT.

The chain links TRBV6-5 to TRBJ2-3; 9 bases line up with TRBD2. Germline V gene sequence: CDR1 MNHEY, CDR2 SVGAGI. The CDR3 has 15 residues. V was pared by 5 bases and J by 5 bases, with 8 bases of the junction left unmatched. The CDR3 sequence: CASSSDSGGRDTQYF. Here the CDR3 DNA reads TGTGCCAGCAGTAGTGATAGCGGGGGTCGAGATACGCAGTATTTT.

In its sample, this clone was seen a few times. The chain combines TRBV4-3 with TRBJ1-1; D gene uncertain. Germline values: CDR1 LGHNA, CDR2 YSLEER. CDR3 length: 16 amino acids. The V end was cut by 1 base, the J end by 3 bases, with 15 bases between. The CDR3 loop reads CASSQVLGRFDTEAFF. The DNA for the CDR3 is TGCGCCAGCAGCCAAGTACTAGGGAGGTTCGACACTGAAGCTTTCTTT.

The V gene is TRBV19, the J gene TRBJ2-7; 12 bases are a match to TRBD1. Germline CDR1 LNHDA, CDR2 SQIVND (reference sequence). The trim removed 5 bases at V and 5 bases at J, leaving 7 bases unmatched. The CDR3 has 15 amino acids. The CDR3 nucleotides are TGTGCCAGTAGTCCCCTCGGGACAGGGGGCAACGAGCAGTACTTC. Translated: CASSPLGTGGNEQYF.

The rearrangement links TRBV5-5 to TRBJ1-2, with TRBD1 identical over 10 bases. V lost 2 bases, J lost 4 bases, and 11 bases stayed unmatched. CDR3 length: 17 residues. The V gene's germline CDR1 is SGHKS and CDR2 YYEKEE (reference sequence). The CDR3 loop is CASSFEGDRGFIYGYTF. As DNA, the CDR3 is TGTGCCAGCAGCTTTGAAGGGGACAGGGGTTTTATCTATGGCTACACCTTC. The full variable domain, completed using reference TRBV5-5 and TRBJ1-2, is DAGVTQSPTHLIKTRGQQVTLRCSPISGHKSVSWYQQVLGQGPQFIFQYYEKEERGRGNFPDRFSARQFPNYSSELNVNALLLGDSALYLCASSFEGDRGFIYGYTFGSGTRLTVV.

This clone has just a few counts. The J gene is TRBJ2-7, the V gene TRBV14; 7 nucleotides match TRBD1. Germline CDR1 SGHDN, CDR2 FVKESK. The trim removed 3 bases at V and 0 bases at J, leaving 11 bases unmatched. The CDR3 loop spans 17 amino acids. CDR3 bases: TGTGCCAGCAGCCATACGTACAGGGGTTCGAGCTCCTACGAGCAGTACTTC. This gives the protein CASSHTYRGSSSYEQYF.

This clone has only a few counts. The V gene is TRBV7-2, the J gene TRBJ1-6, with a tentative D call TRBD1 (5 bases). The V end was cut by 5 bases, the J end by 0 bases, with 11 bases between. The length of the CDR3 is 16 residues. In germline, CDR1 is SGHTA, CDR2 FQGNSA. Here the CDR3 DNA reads TGTGCCAGCAGCCCCCCGACAGCCTCCTATAATTCACCCCTCCACTTT. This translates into CASSPPTASYNSPLHF.

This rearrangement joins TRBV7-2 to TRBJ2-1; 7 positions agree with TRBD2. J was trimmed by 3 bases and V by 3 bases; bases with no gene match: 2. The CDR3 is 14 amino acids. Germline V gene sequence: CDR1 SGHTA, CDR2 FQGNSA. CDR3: CASSFRGDYNEQFF. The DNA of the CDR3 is TGTGCCAGCAGCTTCCGGGGGGACTACAATGAGCAGTTCTTC.

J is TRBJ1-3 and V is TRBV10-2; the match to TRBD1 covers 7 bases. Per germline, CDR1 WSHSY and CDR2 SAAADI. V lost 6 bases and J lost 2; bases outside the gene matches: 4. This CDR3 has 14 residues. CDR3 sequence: CASSARGPGNTIYF. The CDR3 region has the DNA TGCGCCAGCAGCGCTAGGGGGCCTGGAAACACCATATATTTT.

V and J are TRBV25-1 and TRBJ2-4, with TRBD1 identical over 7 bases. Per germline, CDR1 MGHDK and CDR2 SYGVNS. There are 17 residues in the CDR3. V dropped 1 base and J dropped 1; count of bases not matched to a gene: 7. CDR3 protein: CASSESRQGNAKNIQYF. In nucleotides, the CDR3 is TGTGCCAGCAGTGAATCCCGACAGGGCAATGCCAAAAACATTCAGTACTTC.

CDR3 loop: CASNDRAGGYTF. The CDR3 DNA is TGTGCCAGCAACGACAGGGCGGGGGGCTACACCTTC. V gene TRBV28 combines with J gene TRBJ1-2; 7 nucleotides match TRBD1. Germline V gene sequence: CDR1 MDHEN, CDR2 SYDVKM. CDR3 size: 12 residues. V lost 7 bases to trimming and J lost 8 bases; unmatched junction nucleotides: 7.

The CDR3 DNA follows: TGTGCCAGCAGTGTGCCGGGACTAGCGAATGACGCGCAGTATTTT. This sequence encodes CASSVPGLANDAQYF. V is TRBV27 and J is TRBJ2-3; 10 nucleotides align to TRBD2. The V segment lost 5 bases and the J segment 10 bases; nucleotides outside the gene matches: 12. Germline V CDR1 and CDR2: MNHEY, SMNVEV (reference sequence). The CDR3 contains 15 residues.

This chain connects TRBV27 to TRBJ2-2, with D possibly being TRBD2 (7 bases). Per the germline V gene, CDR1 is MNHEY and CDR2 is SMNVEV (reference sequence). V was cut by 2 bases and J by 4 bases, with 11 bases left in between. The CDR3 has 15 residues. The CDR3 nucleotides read TGTGCCAGCAGTTTAAGGGGGGGTGGCACCGGGGAGCTGTTTTTT. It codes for CASSLRGGGTGELFF.